The 31 T cell receptor beta chains below all came from one sample that was sequenced in a study of cytomegalovirus exposure and HLA in healthy donors (dated by TCRdb to the late 2010s). Receptors were amplified or captured by the immunoSEQ multiplex PCR assay. For the multiplex PCR, a mixture combining 60 forward primers for TCR Vbeta segments and 13 reverse primers for TCR Jbeta segments was used. As stored in TCRdb, this immuneACCESS dataset retains in-frame rearrangements with V and J assigned. A fraction of the clones does not appear; measured against another copy, unresolved V genes explain less than half of the discrepancy, and the remainder lacks a known reason. The sample contains roughly 100,000 clones, 71% of them found a single time. The leading ten clones occupy roughly 2.8% of the sample. The source material was PBMCs. The receptors derive from a female donor in good health and CMV-seronegative.

The chain combines TRBV5-5 with TRBJ1-6, with a weak D call TRBD1 (5 bases). This CDR3 contains 15 residues. Germline assignment: CDR1 SGHKS and CDR2 YYEKEE (reference sequence). V was pared by 3 bases and J by 7 bases, with 14 bases between. The CDR3 DNA is TGTGCCAGCAGCTCGAACAGGAGTCCCAATTCACCCCTCCACTTT. It encodes CASSSNRSPNSPLHF.

The chain is built from TRBV7-8 and TRBJ2-3, with 7 nucleotides matching TRBD2. The J segment lost 6 bases and the V segment lost 5 bases, leaving 17 bases of the junction unmatched. The CDR3 has 17 amino acids. Germline assignment: CDR1 SGHVS and CDR2 FQNEAQ. The DNA of the CDR3 is TGTGCCAGCAGCATACTGATGGGACTACCGGGATCGGATACGCAGTATTTT. This encodes CASSILMGLPGSDTQYF.

Of note for this clone: This sample includes further DNA sequences coding for the same CDR3. This chain uses TRBV27 with TRBJ2-1; D possibly corresponds to TRBD1 (5 bases). The CDR3 is made up of 12 amino acids. With 2 bases removed from V and 8 bases from J, the gap between germline ends came to 7 bases. CDR1 is MNHEY, CDR2 SMNVEV, per germline (reference sequence). The CDR3 nucleotides are TGTGCCAGCAGTTTACTAGGGGATGAGCAGTTCTTC. This gives the protein CASSLLGDEQFF.

This clone was seen at least ten times. V gene TRBV30 combines with J gene TRBJ1-3; no clear D gene. Germline V gene sequence: CDR1 GTSNPN, CDR2 SVGIG (reference sequence). There are 11 residues in the CDR3. Trimming shortened V by 7 bases and J by 1 base, and 5 bases separated the two germline ends. CDR3 nucleotides: TGTGCCTCCCCGTCTGGAAACACCATATATTTT. Amino acid sequence: CASPSGNTIYF.

The chain links TRBV4-1 to TRBJ2-7; 9 nucleotides agree with TRBD1. The germline V gene has CDR1 MGHRA and CDR2 YSYEKL. There are 15 residues in the CDR3. V dropped 0 bases and J dropped 5; count of bases not matched to a gene: 5. In DNA form, the CDR3 reads TGCGCCAGCAGCCAAGATCAGACAGGGGGGAACGAGCAGTACTTC. It specifies CASSQDQTGGNEQYF.

The chain joins TRBV4-2 to TRBJ2-1; TRBD2 matches at 11 bases. The CDR3 spans 17 residues. Germline values: CDR1 LGHNA, CDR2 YNFKEQ. Trimming took 4 bases from V and 7 from J; bases not matched to a gene: 12. The DNA for the CDR3 is TGTGCCAGCAGCCCCCCACGAACTAGCGGGAGAGGGAATGAGCAGTTCTTC. Protein sequence: CASSPPRTSGRGNEQFF.

This clone was counted a few times. The V call is TRBV11-3, the J call TRBJ2-5, with TRBD2 matching 10 bases. J was trimmed by 5 bases and V by 5 bases; bases with no gene match: 14. Germline CDR1 and CDR2: SGHNT and YENEEA. This CDR3 spans 17 amino acids. This CDR3 reads CASSRGIPSGREETQYF. CDR3 DNA: TGTGCCAGCAGCCGCGGCATACCCAGCGGGAGGGAGGAGACCCAGTACTTC.

This chain uses TRBV6-1 with TRBJ1-1, with D tentatively TRBD1 (6 bases). Germline V gene sequence: CDR1 MNHNS, CDR2 SASEGT. The CDR3 runs to 14 residues. Trimming cost V 10 bases and J 10 bases, with 25 bases left between them. The DNA of the CDR3 is TGTGCCAAAGGACCGGGACACCTTTCTACCCCAGCTTTCTTT. The encoded protein is CAKGPGHLSTPAFF.

This clone has more than one count but fewer than ten. The chain is built from TRBV27 and TRBJ2-7; 7 bases agree with TRBD2. V lost 3 bases and J lost 4; bases outside the gene matches: 9. This CDR3 spans 15 amino acids. Per germline, CDR1 MNHEY and CDR2 SMNVEV (reference sequence). The CDR3 protein is CASSFGAGVGYEQYF. The CDR3 DNA follows: TGTGCCAGCAGTTTTGGGGCGGGAGTAGGGTACGAGCAGTACTTC.

The V gene is TRBV30, the J gene TRBJ2-7; TRBD2 matches at 10 bases. The CDR3 totals 14 residues. Germline V CDR1 and CDR2: GTSNPN, SVGIG (reference sequence). J gave up 3 bases and V 0 bases, and 2 bases lay outside the gene matches. For the CDR3, the DNA is TGTGCCTGGAGTGTTCTAGCGGGAGTCTACGAGCAGTACTTC. Translation gives CAWSVLAGVYEQYF.

The V and J genes are TRBV6-4 and TRBJ2-5, with D perhaps TRBD2 (5 bases). This CDR3 contains 13 residues. CDR1 and CDR2 from the germline V gene are MRHNA and SNTAGT. Trimming cost V 5 bases and J 4 bases, with 11 bases left between them. For the CDR3, the DNA is TGTGCCAGCAGTCCTCGGGAAGGAGAGACCCAGTACTTC. This encodes CASSPREGETQYF.

This clone was picked up a small number of times. The rearrangement uses TRBV11-2 and TRBJ2-7, with D uncertain. The CDR3 contains 14 residues. Germline V gene sequence: CDR1 SGHAT, CDR2 FQNNGV. V lost 1 base to trimming and J lost 6 bases, with 13 bases between them. The CDR3 spells CASSLGLGLAEQYF. CDR3 nucleotides: TGTGCCAGCAGCTTAGGGCTTGGGTTAGCCGAGCAGTACTTC. The whole variable domain, filled in from reference TRBV11-2 and TRBJ2-7, reads EAGVAQSPRYKIIEKRQSVAFWCNPISGHATLYWYQQILGQGPKLLIQFQNNGVVDDSQLPKDRFSAERLKGVDSTLKIQPAKLEDSAVYLCASSLGLGLAEQYFGPGTRLTVT.

The gene calls are TRBV30 and TRBJ2-1; 7 bases are shared with TRBD1. CDR1 is GTSNPN and CDR2 is SVGIG in the germline V gene (reference sequence). This CDR3 is 13 amino acids long. CDR3 DNA: TGTGCACGCCGGGACAGCGATTACAATGAGCAGTTCTTC. Its translation: CARRDSDYNEQFF.

The V and J genes are TRBV28 and TRBJ2-7; D is perhaps TRBD1 (6 bases). Looked up from germline, CDR1 is MDHEN and CDR2 is SYDVKM. This CDR3 is built from 15 residues. Trimming removed 2 bases at V and 0 bases at J, with 11 bases between. The CDR3 loop is CASSLTGTISYEQYF. Written as DNA, the CDR3 is TGTGCCAGCAGTTTAACAGGGACCATCTCCTACGAGCAGTACTTC.

CDR3 DNA: TGTGCCATTGCGGTGGGCCTGCGGGCCTACGAGCAGTACTTC. Translating gives CAIAVGLRAYEQYF. The chain employs TRBV10-3 and TRBJ2-7, with D possibly TRBD2 on 5 matching bases. This CDR3 has 14 amino acids. Germline assignment: CDR1 ENHRY and CDR2 SYGVKD. Trimming took 9 bases from V and 2 from J, leaving 17 bases between them.

This clone was detected only a few times. The chain has TRBV7-2 and TRBJ2-5; TRBD1 matches at 9 bases. The CDR3 contains 15 residues. Germline trimming cut 3 bases from V and 4 bases from J; bases unmatched to any gene: 6. Germline-derived CDR1 and CDR2 are SGHTA and FQGNSA. CDR3 residues: CASSLNRGQGETQYF. Written as DNA, the CDR3 is TGTGCCAGCAGCTTGAACAGGGGGCAGGGAGAGACCCAGTACTTC.

This chain connects TRBV7-2 to TRBJ2-1, with 8 bases lining up with TRBD2. Germline trimming cut 1 base from V and 14 bases from J; bases unmatched to any gene: 13. Germline V lookup: CDR1 SGHTA, CDR2 FQGNSA. The CDR3 has 15 amino acids. The CDR3 nucleotides are TGTGCCAGCAGCTTAGGGATAGCGGGATACCCCGTTGAGTTCTTC. Translated, it gives CASSLGIAGYPVEFF.

The rearrangement links TRBV9 to TRBJ2-5; no definite D call. V gave up 3 bases and J gave up 5 bases, with 11 bases separating them. The CDR3 totals 13 residues. In germline, CDR1 is SGDLS, CDR2 YYNGEE. In DNA, the CDR3 is TGTGCCAGCAGCGCCGGATGGGCCGAGACCCAGTACTTC. This translates into CASSAGWAETQYF.

This chain uses TRBV2 with TRBJ2-2; 11 positions agree with TRBD2. V dropped 4 bases and J dropped 6; count of bases not matched to a gene: 4. CDR3 size: 15 residues. Germline CDR1 and CDR2: SNHLY and FYNNEI. In nucleotides, the CDR3 is TGTGCCAGCAGTGGGCTAGCGGGAGGTCCCGGGGAGCTGTTTTTT. Residues: CASSGLAGGPGELFF.

The rearrangement uses TRBV7-8 and TRBJ2-7; 7 nucleotides line up with TRBD2. Looked up from germline, CDR1 is SGHVS and CDR2 is FQNEAQ. The CDR3 runs to 16 residues. V shed 4 bases, J shed 0 bases, and the junction held 9 bases outside the gene matches. The CDR3 DNA reads TGTGCCAGCAGCTCCCTTCCAGCGGGGTACTCCTACGAGCAGTACTTC. Translated, it gives CASSSLPAGYSYEQYF.

This clone was found a few times. The V gene is TRBV30, the J gene TRBJ1-6, with a tentative D call TRBD1 (6 bases). CDR1 GTSNPN and CDR2 SVGIG come from the germline V gene (reference sequence). Trimming removed 3 bases from V and 10 bases from J, with 16 bases in between. This CDR3 is built from 14 residues. CDR3 sequence reads: CAWRGLGGDSPLHF. The CDR3 bases are TGTGCCTGGAGAGGCTTAGGGGGAGACTCACCCCTCCACTTT.

The chain combines TRBV7-9 with TRBJ2-1; 12 bases line up with TRBD2. V trimming: 3 bases; J trimming: 8 bases; junction bases outside the gene matches: 5. The germline V gene encodes CDR1 SEHNR and CDR2 FQNEAQ (reference sequence). There are 15 residues in the CDR3. The CDR3 here is CASSLLASGRDEQFF. DNA of the CDR3: TGTGCCAGCAGCTTGCTGGCTAGCGGGAGGGATGAGCAGTTCTTC.

CDR3 nucleotides: TGTGCCAGCAGCTTATCCGGGACAGTTAATGAAAAACTGTTTTTT. This codes for CASSLSGTVNEKLFF. The genes are TRBV7-9 and TRBJ1-4, with 7 bases fitting TRBD1. Germline CDR1 SEHNR, CDR2 FQNEAQ (reference sequence). V shed 2 bases and J 4 bases; nucleotides not matched to a gene: 4. There are 15 residues in the CDR3.

This chain connects TRBV27 to TRBJ2-7; the match to TRBD2 covers 7 bases. V lost 3 bases, J lost 5 bases, and 7 bases stayed unmatched. In germline, CDR1 is MNHEY, CDR2 SMNVEV (reference sequence). The CDR3 extends over 14 amino acids. The CDR3 DNA follows: TGTGCCAGCAGTTTCGGCGGGAGTGCCGACGAGCAGTACTTC. It is translated as CASSFGGSADEQYF.

V is TRBV19 and J is TRBJ1-2, with D hard to call. V dropped 8 bases and J dropped 2 bases, with 6 bases sitting between them. The CDR3 sequence is 11 residues long. Germline V gene sequence: CDR1 LNHDA, CDR2 SQIVND (reference sequence). CDR3 region: CASHLNYGYTF. The CDR3 DNA follows: TGTGCCAGTCACTTAAACTATGGCTACACCTTC. The whole variable domain, filled in from reference TRBV19 and TRBJ1-2, reads DGGITQSPKYLFRKEGQNVTLSCEQNLNHDAMYWYRQDPGQGLRLIYYSQIVNDFQKGDIAEGYSVSREKKESFPLTVTSAQKNPTAFYLCASHLNYGYTFGSGTRLTVV.

The rearrangement uses TRBV6-1 and TRBJ2-3; 11 bases agree with TRBD1. Germline loops: CDR1 MNHNS, CDR2 SASEGT. This CDR3 comprises 16 residues. Losses at the gene ends were 2 bases for V and 4 bases for J; bases not matched to a gene: 5. The CDR3 bases are TGTGCCAGCAGTGAATCCCGGGACAGGGGGGCAGATACGCAGTATTTT. Protein: CASSESRDRGADTQYF.

This chain links TRBV5-1 with TRBJ2-7; maybe TRBD2 (5 bases). Trimming took 3 bases from V and 7 from J, leaving 11 bases between them. This CDR3 spans 12 amino acids. Germline CDR1 is SGHRS and CDR2 is YFSETQ. The CDR3 DNA reads TGCGCCAGCAGCTACAACACGGGAGAGCAGTACTTC. Protein product: CASSYNTGEQYF.

For this clone: The junction departs from germline at one end; a sequencing error may be responsible. The rearrangement joins TRBV7-7 to TRBJ1-2, with 8 bases aligning to TRBD1. Per germline, CDR1 SSHAT and CDR2 FNYEAQ (reference sequence). The CDR3 has 14 amino acids. CDR3 DNA: TGTGCTAGCAGCTTAGCGACAGGGGTCTATGGCTACACCTTC. This codes for CASSLATGVYGYTF.

The rearrangement links TRBV7-9 to TRBJ1-2; TRBD1 might be the D (5 bases). Germline CDR1 SEHNR, CDR2 FQNEAQ (reference sequence). Trimming left V 3 bases short and J 7 bases short, with 18 bases between. The CDR3 totals 15 residues. The CDR3 DNA follows: TGTGCCAGCAGCTTTGAACCTGGGGCAGGATGTGGCTACACCTTC. It yields the protein CASSFEPGAGCGYTF.

This clone was observed a single time. V usage is TRBV4-2 and J usage is TRBJ2-1, with unresolved D. Germline V CDR1 and CDR2: LGHNA, YNFKEQ. The CDR3 is 18 residues long. V was clipped by 4 bases and J by 8 bases, with 27 bases between them. CDR3: CASSLEAPQLGRPHEQFF. CDR3 coding DNA: TGTGCCAGCAGCCTCGAGGCCCCCCAGCTAGGCCGGCCTCATGAGCAGTTCTTC.

V gene TRBV19 combines with J gene TRBJ1-2, with D unclear. This CDR3 is built from 13 residues. The germline V gene has CDR1 LNHDA and CDR2 SQIVND (reference sequence). V lost 4 bases to trimming and J lost 8 bases, with 14 bases between them. The CDR3 DNA reads TGTGCCAGTAGTACTCAGGCCCTCTGGGGCTACACCTTC. Amino acid sequence: CASSTQALWGYTF.